Below are 25 T cell receptor beta chains sequenced from a single sample in a study of blood T cell repertoires in COVID-19. Sequencing was performed with immunoSEQ multiplex PCR; in TCRdb, only in-frame clones are kept and a portion is missing. The sample contains about 200,000 clones, 89% of which appear only once. The sequenced material came from peripheral blood. All receptors derive from a woman aged 40 to 55 with acute or convalescent COVID-19.

This sequence joins TRBV6-5 and TRBJ2-3; TRBD1 agrees at 9 bases. Germline V CDR1 and CDR2: MNHEY, SVGAGI. The V segment lost 8 bases and the J segment 1 base; nucleotides outside the gene matches: 1. This CDR3 region has 13 residues. The CDR3 reads CASRTGGTDTQYF. The CDR3 DNA follows: TGTGCCAGCCGGACAGGGGGCACAGATACGCAGTATTTT.

The chain couples TRBV30 to TRBJ1-5; a weak D match, TRBD1 (5 bases). This CDR3 comprises 16 residues. Trimming removed 2 bases at V and 2 bases at J, with 16 bases between. Germline CDR1 GTSNPN, CDR2 SVGIG (reference sequence). CDR3 coding DNA: TGTGCCTGGAGTTCGGGCAGGGCGGTTGGCAATCAGCCCCAGCATTTT. Translated, it gives CAWSSGRAVGNQPQHF.

This chain connects TRBV19 to TRBJ2-1, with a weak D call TRBD2 (6 bases). The germline V gene has CDR1 LNHDA and CDR2 SQIVND (reference sequence). Deletions cut 3 bases from V and 6 bases from J, with 9 bases between. CDR3 size: 13 residues. CDR3 nucleotides: TGTGCCAGTAGTATGGCGGGACTCAATGAGCAGTTCTTC. It encodes CASSMAGLNEQFF.

The chain combines TRBV5-1 with TRBJ2-7; TRBD2 might be the D (6 bases). Germline V CDR1 and CDR2: SGHRS, YFSETQ. V gave up 0 bases and J gave up 3 bases, with 7 bases separating them. The CDR3 has 13 residues. The CDR3 spells CASSLGGNYEQYV. DNA for the CDR3: TGCGCCAGCAGCTTGGGCGGGAACTACGAGCAGTACGTC.

The sample holds one count of this clone. This chain uses TRBV5-6 with TRBJ2-1; 7 nucleotides agree with TRBD1. Per germline, CDR1 SGHDT and CDR2 YYEEEE. This CDR3 contains 13 residues. The V segment lost 2 bases and the J segment 6 bases; nucleotides outside the gene matches: 2. The CDR3 here is CASSLGGLNEQFF. The CDR3 DNA reads as TGTGCCAGCAGCTTAGGGGGCCTCAATGAGCAGTTCTTC.

The chain joins TRBV4-2 to TRBJ1-2, with 7 bases lining up with TRBD1. Germline values: CDR1 LGHNA, CDR2 YNFKEQ. The CDR3 has 16 amino acids. The V segment lost 0 bases and the J segment 4 bases; nucleotides outside the gene matches: 8. CDR3 region: CASSQDSTGVFYGYTF. CDR3 coding DNA: TGTGCCAGCAGCCAAGATTCTACAGGGGTTTTCTATGGCTACACCTTC.

The rearrangement links TRBV19 to TRBJ1-2; 7 nucleotides line up with TRBD1. CDR3 size: 15 residues. V lost 7 bases to trimming and J lost 0 bases; unmatched junction nucleotides: 8. In germline, CDR1 is LNHDA, CDR2 SQIVND (reference sequence). The DNA of the CDR3 is TGTGCCAGTACGGGTGGAACAGGGGCTAACTATGGCTACACCTTC. The encoded protein is CASTGGTGANYGYTF.

The chain links TRBV30 to TRBJ1-1, with TRBD1 identical over 7 bases. The CDR3 has 12 residues. Germline values: CDR1 GTSNPN, CDR2 SVGIG (reference sequence). The J segment lost 5 bases and the V segment lost 5 bases, leaving 5 bases of the junction unmatched. The CDR3 DNA reads as TGTGCCTGGCAGGGGGTCTCGACTGAAGCTTTCTTT. Amino acid sequence: CAWQGVSTEAFF.

The chain carries TRBV5-4 and TRBJ2-4; 7 bases agree with TRBD2. V lost 0 bases, J lost 1 base, and 4 bases stayed unmatched. The germline gives CDR1 SGHNT, CDR2 YYREEE (reference sequence). The CDR3 has 16 residues. CDR3 nucleotide sequence: TGTGCCAGCAGCTTGGAGCGGGGCGCGGCCAAAAACATTCAGTACTTC. The encoded protein is CASSLERGAAKNIQYF. The variable domain in full, with the rest retrieved from reference TRBV5-4 and TRBJ2-4, is ETGVTQSPTHLIKTRGQQVTLRCSSQSGHNTVSWYQQALGQGPQFIFQYYREEENGRGNFPPRFSGLQFPNYSSELNVNALELDDSALYLCASSLERGAAKNIQYFGAGTRLSVL.

This chain connects TRBV10-2 to TRBJ1-1; 7 nucleotides align to TRBD1. Per germline, CDR1 WSHSY and CDR2 SAAADI. This CDR3 region has 14 residues. V was clipped by 6 bases and J by 3 bases; unmatched bases: 7. CDR3 nucleotide sequence: TGCGCCAGCAGAAAGACAGGGATTGACACTGAAGCTTTCTTT. It specifies CASRKTGIDTEAFF.

The count of this clone is one. This sequence joins TRBV4-1 and TRBJ2-7, with TRBD1 identical over 7 bases. Germline-derived CDR1 and CDR2 are MGHRA and YSYEKL. V shed 0 bases, J shed 4 bases, and the junction held 3 bases outside the gene matches. This CDR3 region has 14 residues. The CDR3 bases are TGCGCCAGCAGCCAAGACGGCAGGGGGTACGAGCAGTACGTC. Its translation is CASSQDGRGYEQYV.

This chain joins TRBV9 and TRBJ2-1; 11 bases are shared with TRBD2. The CDR3 spans 18 residues. Germline CDR1 SGDLS, CDR2 YYNGEE. J gave up 0 bases and V 0 bases, and 5 bases lay outside the gene matches. CDR3 sequence reads: CASSVVLTSGSSYNEQFF. The CDR3, as DNA: TGTGCCAGCAGCGTAGTCCTTACTAGCGGGAGCTCCTACAATGAGCAGTTCTTC.

The rearrangement uses TRBV19 and TRBJ1-2; 7 positions match TRBD1. CDR3 length: 17 residues. The junction had 13 bases not matched to a gene; V was cut back by 5 bases and J by 1 base. Germline V lookup: CDR1 LNHDA, CDR2 SQIVND (reference sequence). In DNA form, the CDR3 reads TGTGCCAGTAGTGTACTCCCGGGACAGAACAGTAACTATGGCTACACCTTC. Its protein product is CASSVLPGQNSNYGYTF.

CDR3 bases: TGTGCCAGCAGCGCGAACGTCATAGACACTGAAGCTTTCTTT. Amino acid sequence: CASSANVIDTEAFF. This rearrangement joins TRBV7-9 to TRBJ1-1; D unclear. Germline lookup yields CDR1 SEHNR and CDR2 FQNEAQ (reference sequence). The V gene lost 5 bases and the J gene lost 3 bases, with 13 bases spanning the gap. The CDR3 has 14 amino acids.

This chain joins TRBV21-1 and TRBJ2-7; the D call in the table, TRBD2, was not verified against the DNA. TRBV21-1 represents a pseudogene. This CDR3 is 18 amino acids long. CDR3 bases: TGTGCCAGCAGCGCACGGGTTCGGGTTTTCCTTGGTAATTCCGAGCAGTACGTC. It translates to CASSARVRVFLGNSEQYV.

The J gene is TRBJ1-5, the V gene TRBV12-3 or TRBV12-4; D might be TRBD1 (6 bases). V shed 8 bases and J shed 7 bases, with 15 bases lying between them. CDR3 length: 13 amino acids. The CDR3 DNA reads TGTGCCAGCTCGTCAGGGACAAACCAGCCCCAGCATTTT. Encoded protein: CASSSGTNQPQHF.

The V gene is TRBV27, the J gene TRBJ2-3, with D perhaps matching TRBD1 (6 bases). Trimming stripped 2 bases from V and 5 bases from J, with 11 bases between. Germline V gene lookup returns CDR1 MNHEY and CDR2 SMNVEV (reference sequence). The CDR3 has 14 amino acids. The chain's CDR3 is CASSLGGVVDTQYF. CDR3 nucleotide sequence: TGTGCCAGCAGTTTAGGGGGCGTAGTAGATACGCAGTATTTT.

The chain uses TRBV11-2 and TRBJ2-3; 9 nucleotides agree with TRBD2. Trimming removed 1 base from V and 5 bases from J; junction bases left unmatched: 4. There are 15 residues in the CDR3. From germline, CDR1 is SGHAT and CDR2 FQNNGV. The DNA of the CDR3 is TGTGCCAGCAGCTTAGGTATAGCGGGGGAAGATACGCAGTATTTT. Residues: CASSLGIAGEDTQYF. Combining the CDR3 with reference TRBV11-2 and TRBJ2-3 gives the whole variable domain EAGVAQSPRYKIIEKRQSVAFWCNPISGHATLYWYQQILGQGPKLLIQFQNNGVVDDSQLPKDRFSAERLKGVDSTLKIQPAKLEDSAVYLCASSLGIAGEDTQYFGPGTRLTVL.

The chain uses TRBV6-1 and TRBJ2-7; D perhaps matches TRBD1 (6 bases). Germline V gene sequence: CDR1 MNHNS, CDR2 SASEGT. V shed 3 bases and J shed 3 bases, with 12 bases lying between them. This CDR3 has 14 residues. DNA of the CDR3: TGTGCCAGCAGTGAGCACAGGGTTTTCTACGAGCAGTACGTC. Protein sequence: CASSEHRVFYEQYV.

The gene calls are TRBV5-5 and TRBJ1-2; 8 nucleotides agree with TRBD1. There are 15 residues in the CDR3. Unmatched junction bases numbered 11, after V lost 6 bases and J lost 4 bases. CDR1 is SGHKS, CDR2 YYEKEE, per germline (reference sequence). This CDR3 reads CASTIGQGLFYGYTF. The CDR3 DNA is TGTGCCAGCACCATCGGACAGGGTCTTTTCTATGGCTACACCTTC. The full variable domain, in which reference TRBV5-5 and TRBJ1-2 provide the parts outside the CDR3, is DAGVTQSPTHLIKTRGQQVTLRCSPISGHKSVSWYQQVLGQGPQFIFQYYEKEERGRGNFPDRFSARQFPNYSSELNVNALLLGDSALYLCASTIGQGLFYGYTFGSGTRLTVV.

This rearrangement joins TRBV5-1 to TRBJ1-5, with D maybe TRBD1 (5 bases). CDR1 and CDR2 from the germline V gene are SGHRS and YFSETQ. The CDR3 covers 13 residues. V lost 5 bases, J lost 3 bases, and 9 bases lay in between. The CDR3 sequence: CASRGAPNQPQHF. The DNA of the CDR3 is TGCGCCAGCAGAGGGGCCCCCAATCAGCCCCAGCATTTT.

J is TRBJ2-7 and V is TRBV27; TRBD1 aligns across 7 bases. From germline, CDR1 is MNHEY and CDR2 SMNVEV (reference sequence). V shed 5 bases, J shed 4 bases, and the junction held 5 bases outside the gene matches. The CDR3 consists of 13 residues. CDR3: CASSRGQNYEQYV. In DNA form, the CDR3 reads TGTGCCAGCAGTAGGGGGCAGAATTACGAGCAGTACGTC.

J is TRBJ1-1 and V is TRBV7-2; possibly TRBD1 for D (5 bases). The V and J ends lost 1 base and 7 bases respectively, with 13 bases between them. Germline CDR1 reads SGHTA; CDR2 reads FQGNSA. This CDR3 is 14 amino acids long. The CDR3 region has the DNA TGTGCCAGCAGCTTAGTCCCGCCGGGGGTTGAAGCTTTCTTT. Translated, it gives CASSLVPPGVEAFF.

Turning to this clone: The identical CDR3 is also encoded by other nucleotide sequences in the sample. This sequence joins TRBV2 and TRBJ1-5; 7 nucleotides agree with TRBD1. The V segment lost 6 bases and the J segment 2 bases; nucleotides outside the gene matches: 4. Germline V lookup: CDR1 SNHLY, CDR2 FYNNEI. The CDR3 contains 14 residues. This CDR3 is CASSGTGGNQPQHF. Here the CDR3 DNA reads TGTGCCAGCAGCGGAACAGGGGGCAATCAGCCCCAGCATTTT.

The chain links TRBV3-1 (or the pseudogene TRBV3-2) to TRBJ1-6; 8 positions match TRBD1. The ends lost 3 bases at V and 7 bases at J; junction bases unmatched: 2. From germline, CDR1 is LGHDT and CDR2 YNNKEL (reference sequence). This CDR3 contains 14 residues. The chain's CDR3 is CASSHAGGNSPLHF. CDR3 DNA sequence: TGTGCCAGCAGCCACGCAGGGGGCAATTCACCCCTCCACTTT.